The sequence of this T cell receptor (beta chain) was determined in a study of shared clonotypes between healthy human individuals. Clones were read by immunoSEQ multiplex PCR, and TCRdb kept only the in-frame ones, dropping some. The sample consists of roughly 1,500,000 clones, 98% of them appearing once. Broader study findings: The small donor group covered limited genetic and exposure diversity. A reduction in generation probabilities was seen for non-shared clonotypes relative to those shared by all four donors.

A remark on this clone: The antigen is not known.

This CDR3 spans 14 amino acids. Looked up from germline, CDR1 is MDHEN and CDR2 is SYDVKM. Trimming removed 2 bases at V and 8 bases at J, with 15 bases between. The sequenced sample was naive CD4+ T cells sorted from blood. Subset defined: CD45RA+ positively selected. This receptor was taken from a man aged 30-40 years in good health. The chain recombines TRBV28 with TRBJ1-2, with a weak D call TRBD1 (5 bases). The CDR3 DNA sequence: TGTGCCAGCAGTTTAACCAACAGGTATAGAGGCTACACCTTC. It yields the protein CASSLTNRYRGYTF.